This is a list of T cell receptor beta chains from one sample in a study of shared clonotypes between healthy human individuals. The table came from immunoSEQ multiplex PCR; TCRdb's copy has only in-frame clones and leaves some out. The sample has almost 750,000 clones; around 77% are singletons. Sequenced: memory CD4+ T cells sorted from blood. These receptors were taken from a young woman in good health. Each CDR3 is given without its conserved first and last residue.

V gene	CDR3 protein
TRBV5-1	ASSIDTSSYNEQF
TRBV5-1	ASSLAGKGTDTQY
TRBV7-9	ASSPALGQTVNTEAF
TRBV4-1	ASSHPGLAGGPDLETQY
TRBV6-5	ASSSAGGAQETQY
TRBV9	ASSAPKTGGNYGYT
TRBV10-3	AISEFGLSGNTIY
TRBV11-3	ASSLRLAGDYNEQF
TRBV5-4	ASSPGQGVTGELF
TRBV5-1	ASSLEGQIYEQY
TRBV6-5	ASSSKLTQY
TRBV29-1	SALPGTGEETQY
TRBV30	ASDRALNRVEAF
TRBV7-9	ASIEGAGMNTEAF
TRBV7-2	ASRTNRGWDTEAF
TRBV28	ASSYGRRRGYYGYT
TRBV5-1	ASSLALATSSYEQY
TRBV5-1	ASSTASGSYNEQF
TRBV6-1	ASSAMGQGFSGANVLT
TRBV7-8	ASSSVPSYNEQF
TRBV7-2	ASSLGTATIATNEKLF
TRBV7-6	ASSFGGNGNTIY
TRBV5-4	ASSLAEQETQY
TRBV11-2	ASSLGLGVSYEQY
TRBV6-5	ASSSQGVGVRAF
TRBV19	ASSIFYRSSGANVLT
TRBV7-2	ASSLYWGYEQY
TRBV5-1	ASSLDSHANTGELF
TRBV7-2	ASSLSAGGNYGYT
TRBV2	ASSGDRNNEKLF
TRBV5-3	ARSLKIQTSGSYEQY
TRBV28	ASSLPRVRGYGYT
TRBV5-1	ASSASSSGYTDTQY
TRBV11-2	ASSLARWGLSYEQY
TRBV29-1	SVRGEDLGQPQH